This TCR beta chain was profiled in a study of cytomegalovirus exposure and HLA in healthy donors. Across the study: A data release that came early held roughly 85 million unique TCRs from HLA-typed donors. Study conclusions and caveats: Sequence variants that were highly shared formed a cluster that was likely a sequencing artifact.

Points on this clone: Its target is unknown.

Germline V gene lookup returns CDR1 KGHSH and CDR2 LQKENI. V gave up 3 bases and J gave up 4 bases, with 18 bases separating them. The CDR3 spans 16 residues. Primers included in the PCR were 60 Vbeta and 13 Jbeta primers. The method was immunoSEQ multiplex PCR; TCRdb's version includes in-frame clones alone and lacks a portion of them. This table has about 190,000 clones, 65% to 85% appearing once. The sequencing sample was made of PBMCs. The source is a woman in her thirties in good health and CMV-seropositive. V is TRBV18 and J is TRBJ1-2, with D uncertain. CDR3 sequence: CASSPDQASRIYGYTF. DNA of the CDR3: TGTGCCAGCTCACCGGATCAGGCTTCCCGAATCTATGGCTACACCTTC. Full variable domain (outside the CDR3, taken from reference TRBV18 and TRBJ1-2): NAGVMQNPRHLVRRRGQEARLRCSPMKGHSHVYWYRQLPEEGLKFMVYLQKENIIDESGMPKERFSAEFPKEGPSILRIQQVVRGDSAAYFCASSPDQASRIYGYTFGSGTRLTVV.